Listed here is a single T cell receptor (beta chain). Its antigen is currently unknown. Losses at the gene ends were 3 bases for V and 8 bases for J; bases not matched to a gene: 15. Germline V CDR1 and CDR2: GTSNPN, SVGIG (reference sequence). The CDR3 extends over 16 amino acids. Sequenced by immunoSEQ multiplex PCR; TCRdb stores in-frame clones only, minus some. The top ten clones hold roughly 14% of a sample with 30,000 to 40,000 clones, around four fifths of them seen once. This specimen belongs to a study of OX40 agonist ivuxolimab in advanced cancers. For the study at large: Dosing consisted of intravenous ivuxolimab at 0.01 to 10 mg/kg every 2 weeks. Study-level points and caveats: Compared with others, partial responders at 0.1-3.0 mg/kg displayed clonal expansion among the lowest. CD8+ T cells were the subset that, on average, had more expanded clones than CD4+.

The J gene is TRBJ2-1, the V gene TRBV30; 8 bases map to TRBD2. This receptor was obtained from an adult with an advanced solid tumor such as melanoma, head and neck, liver or kidney cancer. Sequencing was performed on CD4+ or CD8+ T cells sorted from blood, taken in a trial of the OX40 agonist ivuxolimab. This CDR3 reads CAWSNGRGGRGDEQFF. In DNA form, the CDR3 reads TGTGCCTGGAGCAACGGGAGGGGCGGGAGAGGGGATGAGCAGTTCTTC. The whole variable domain, remainder taken from reference TRBV30 and TRBJ2-1, is SQTIHQWPATLVQPVGSPLSLECTVEGTSNPNLYWYRQAAGRGLQLLFYSVGIGQISSEVPQNLSASRPQDRQFILSSKKLLLSDSGFYLCAWSNGRGGRGDEQFFGPGTRLTVL.